The rows below give T cell receptor beta chains drawn from one sample of a study of cytomegalovirus exposure and HLA in healthy donors. Assay: immunoSEQ multiplex PCR; the TCRdb copy retains only in-frame clones and omits some. The table lists around 110,000 clones, 55% to 75% of them singletons. Sequencing was done on a sample of PBMCs. These receptors came from a woman in her thirties or forties in good health and CMV-seropositive. Each CDR3 is given with its conserved first and last residue. The order of the fields is J gene, D gene, V gene, clone size, CDR3 protein, CDR3 DNA. D genes are given only for firm matches. Clone size is shown for a subset of rows, as once, few, many or a class of expanded clone.

>TRBJ2-3|.|TRBV2|.
CASSAQLQSYTDTQYF
TGTGCCAGCAGTGCCCAACTACAATCTTACACAGATACGCAGTATTTT
>TRBJ2-2|TRBD1|TRBV28|.
CASRIKTGVTGELFF
TGTGCCAGCAGAATAAAAACAGGGGTCACCGGGGAGCTGTTTTTT
>TRBJ2-2|.|TRBV9|few
CASSAPRAGSNTGELFF
TGTGCCAGCAGCGCCCCCAGGGCGGGATCGAACACCGGGGAGCTGTTTTTT
>TRBJ2-5|.|TRBV7-9|.
CSSSLSGYGGETQYF
TGTTCCAGCAGCTTAAGCGGGTATGGGGGAGAGACCCAGTACTTC
>TRBJ2-1|TRBD2|TRBV7-2|.
CASSPVGLASDNEQFF
TGTGCCAGCAGCCCCGTGGGACTAGCGTCCGACAATGAGCAGTTCTTC
>TRBJ2-5|TRBD1|TRBV2|.
CASRREGTEETQYF
TGTGCCAGCAGAAGAGAAGGGACAGAAGAGACCCAGTACTTC
>TRBJ2-7|.|TRBV7-3|once
CASSRGGGESEQYF
TGTGCCAGCAGCAGAGGGGGAGGGGAGAGCGAGCAGTACTTC
>TRBJ2-1|.|TRBV7-3|once
CASSPETGTYNEQFF
TGTGCCAGCAGTCCAGAAACAGGGACCTACAATGAGCAGTTCTTC
>TRBJ1-5|.|TRBV12-5|.
CASGNSNQPQHF
TGTGCTAGTGGCAATAGCAATCAGCCCCAGCATTTT
>TRBJ2-5|.|TRBV19|.
CASSSQRETQYF
TGTGCCAGTAGTAGTCAGAGGGAGACCCAGTACTTC
>TRBJ1-4|.|TRBV19|.
CASSIRVSSNEKLFF
TGTGCCAGTAGTATCAGGGTGAGCTCTAATGAAAAACTGTTTTTT
>TRBJ2-7|.|TRBV27|once
CASSFNYEQYF
TGTGCCAGCAGTTTTAACTACGAGCAGTACTTC
>TRBJ2-7|.|TRBV5-8|few
CASSLRAEQYF
TGTGCCAGCAGCCTCAGGGCTGAGCAGTACTTC
>TRBJ1-1|.|TRBV9|.
CASSHQFGSDSTEAFF
TGTGCCAGCAGCCACCAATTCGGGAGTGACTCCACTGAAGCTTTCTTT
>TRBJ2-5|.|TRBV7-9|.
CASSPGLSTTQETQYF
TGTGCCAGCAGCCCGGGACTCAGCACAACCCAAGAGACCCAGTACTTC
>TRBJ2-5|.|TRBV7-9|.
CASSPGSHQETQYF
TGTGCCAGCAGCCCGGGGAGCCATCAAGAGACCCAGTACTTC
>TRBJ1-1|.|TRBV18|.
CASSPPRGENTEAFF
TGTGCCAGCTCACCTCCCCGGGGGGAGAACACTGAAGCTTTCTTT
>TRBJ2-7|.|TRBV9|.
CASSGSGISYEQYF
TGTGCCAGCAGCGGTTCAGGTATCTCCTACGAGCAGTACTTC
>TRBJ2-1|TRBD2|TRBV7-6|few
CASSFSGLSSYNEQFF
TGTGCCAGCAGCTTTAGCGGGCTTAGCTCCTACAATGAGCAGTTCTTC
>TRBJ1-3|.|TRBV7-2|.
CASSRAAGYGNTIYF
TGTGCCAGCTCCCGGGCCGCGGGATACGGAAACACCATATATTTT
>TRBJ2-7|TRBD2|TRBV19|few
CASSIRLAGVYEQYF
TGTGCCAGTAGTATAAGGCTAGCGGGAGTCTACGAGCAGTACTTC
>TRBJ2-7|.|TRBV9|once
CASGGDEQYF
TGTGCCAGCGGAGGTGACGAGCAGTACTTC
>TRBJ2-7|TRBD2|TRBV4-2|.
CASSQTSGSSYEQYF
TGTGCCAGCAGCCAGACTAGCGGGAGTTCCTACGAGCAGTACTTC
>TRBJ1-1|.|TRBV7-9|few
CASSLSVTEAEAFF
TGTGCCAGCAGCTTATCAGTTACGGAAGCGGAAGCTTTCTTT
>TRBJ2-1|TRBD1|TRBV7-2|.
CASTWDRVNEQFF
TGTGCCAGCACCTGGGACAGGGTAAATGAGCAGTTCTTC
>TRBJ1-2|.|TRBV5-4|.
CASSFLTEGRGYTF
TGTGCCAGCAGCTTCCTGACAGAAGGACGTGGCTACACCTTC
>TRBJ2-1|.|TRBV5-1|.
CASSLVASEYNEQFF
TGCGCCAGCAGCTTGGTGGCTAGCGAATACAATGAGCAGTTCTTC
>TRBJ2-5|TRBD2|TRBV5-4|.
CASSVSGRAFETQYF
TGTGCCAGCAGCGTGAGCGGGAGGGCCTTTGAGACCCAGTACTTC
>TRBJ1-5|.|TRBV6-1|few
CASSRQGNQPQHF
TGTGCCAGCAGTCGACAGGGCAATCAGCCCCAGCATTTT
>TRBJ2-6|.|TRBV6-6|.
CASSYSNSGANVLTF
TGTGCCAGCAGCTACAGCAACTCTGGGGCCAACGTCCTGACTTTC
>TRBJ2-7|.|TRBV27|.
CASSFRSSYEQYF
TGTGCCAGCAGTTTTCGGAGCTCCTACGAGCAGTACTTC
>TRBJ2-1|.|TRBV7-2|few
CASSLNEYNEQFF
TGTGCCAGCAGCTTAAACGAGTACAATGAGCAGTTCTTC
>TRBJ2-2|TRBD2|TRBV7-9|few
CASTRKTSGRVGELFF
TGTGCCAGCACCCGAAAGACTAGCGGGAGGGTCGGGGAGCTGTTTTTT
>TRBJ1-4|TRBD1|TRBV11-2|.
CASSLGRDSEKLFF
TGTGCCAGCAGCTTAGGGAGGGACAGTGAAAAACTGTTTTTT
>TRBJ2-7|TRBD1|TRBV6-6|.
CASSYATGYYEQYF
TGTGCCAGCAGTTACGCGACAGGGTACTACGAGCAGTACTTC
>TRBJ2-7|.|TRBV4-3|.
CASSQDWPGVDEQYF
TGCGCCAGCAGCCAAGATTGGCCGGGAGTAGACGAGCAGTACTTC
>TRBJ2-7|.|TRBV5-4|.
CASSPGVAATYEQYF
TGTGCCAGCAGCCCCGGGGTAGCGGCAACCTACGAGCAGTACTTC
>TRBJ2-1|.|TRBV10-3|.
CAISGTQGLTYNEQFF
TGTGCCATCAGTGGTACGCAGGGCTTAACCTACAATGAGCAGTTCTTC
>TRBJ2-6|.|TRBV9|.
CASSVYGRRERYSGANVLTF
TGTGCCAGCAGCGTATATGGTAGGCGGGAACGCTACTCTGGGGCCAACGTCCTGACTTTC